This T cell receptor (beta chain) was observed in a study of T-cell memory formation after mild COVID-19. Study results and caveats: Clones that contracted from day 15 to 85 had balanced CD4/CD8; later expanders were CD4+ biased. Memory cells collected pre-infection included some clones that later responded, suggesting cross-reactive memory joined.

The V end lost 3 bases, the J end lost 5 bases, and 7 bases lay between the germline ends. This CDR3 is built from 12 residues. The germline V gene encodes CDR1 SGHTA and CDR2 FQGNSA. In the case of this clonotype: Its antigen is unidentified.

TCRdb passed the 5' RACE reads through MiXCR, listing each CDR3 protein once. The sample holds fewer than 500,000 distinct CDR3 sequences; around 25% are singletons and the top ten take about 12%. This clonotype was obtained from an adult woman who had mild COVID-19 (a few samples of this study predate the infection). Cell type and time point are not known. The sample taken for sequencing was PBMCs or a T cell subset sorted from them (not recorded which). J is TRBJ1-2 and V is TRBV7-2; weak D call: TRBD1 (5 bases). Here the CDR3 DNA reads TGTGCCAGCAGCTTCCGACAGTATGGCTACACCTTC. It encodes CASSFRQYGYTF.